These 21 T cell receptor beta chains came from one sample sequenced in a study of blood T cell repertoires in COVID-19. The table came from immunoSEQ multiplex PCR; TCRdb's copy has only in-frame clones and leaves some out. Here the sample spans under 300,000 clones, roughly 80% being singletons. Sequenced material: peripheral blood. Receptor source: a human donor with COVID-19, enrolled during active disease. The donor label of this sample is uncertain.

V is TRBV12-3 or TRBV12-4 and J is TRBJ2-7; D ambiguous. CDR3 size: 11 residues. V lost 3 bases to trimming and J lost 10 bases, with 10 bases between them. The CDR3 sequence: CASSLGRAQYF. The CDR3 DNA reads as TGTGCCAGCAGTTTGGGCCGTGCCCAGTACTTC.

This chain connects TRBV6-5 to TRBJ1-2; D might be TRBD1 (6 bases). This CDR3 is 14 amino acids long. V shed 8 bases and J shed 7 bases, with 20 bases lying between them. Germline V gene lookup returns CDR1 MNHEY and CDR2 SVGAGI. The CDR3 nucleotides read TGTGCCAGCTTCCGCCTATCAGGGGAGGGTGGCTACACCTTC. It translates to CASFRLSGEGGYTF.

This clone came up a few times. The rearrangement joins TRBV27 to TRBJ1-2, with D tentatively TRBD1 (6 bases). Germline values: CDR1 MNHEY, CDR2 SMNVEV (reference sequence). V was shortened by 6 bases and J by 4 bases, with 15 bases between the two germline ends. CDR3 length equals 14 residues. CDR3 sequence reads: CASSFTGNSYGYTF. The DNA for the CDR3 is TGTGCCAGCAGCTTTACAGGGAATAGCTATGGCTACACCTTC.

The chain couples TRBV28 to TRBJ1-5, with a possible D match to TRBD1 (6 bases). This CDR3 comprises 15 residues. V lost 8 bases to trimming and J lost 3 bases, with 17 bases between them. Germline assignment: CDR1 MDHEN and CDR2 SYDVKM. CDR3 protein: CASDLFQGYNQPQHF. CDR3 DNA: TGTGCCAGCGACCTTTTTCAGGGGTACAATCAGCCCCAGCATTTT.

The chain employs TRBV30 and TRBJ2-1; weak D call: TRBD1 (6 bases). The germline V gene has CDR1 GTSNPN and CDR2 SVGIG (reference sequence). The length of the CDR3 is 18 residues. V was pared by 0 bases and J by 7 bases, with 25 bases between. The CDR3, as DNA: TGTGCCTGGAGTGTACAGGACAGATTCCCCCTCCGGGTTAATGAGCAGTTCTTC. Translating it yields CAWSVQDRFPLRVNEQFF.

This clone appeared many times. The chain joins TRBV19 to TRBJ1-3; TRBD1 might be the D (6 bases). Trimming shortened V by 5 bases and J by 0 bases, and 17 bases separated the two germline ends. Germline loops: CDR1 LNHDA, CDR2 SQIVND (reference sequence). The CDR3 is 17 amino acids. CDR3 amino acids: CASSSRGAPISGNTIYF. As DNA, the CDR3 is TGTGCCAGTAGTTCCCGGGGGGCCCCGATCTCTGGAAACACCATATATTTT.

The J gene is TRBJ2-3, the V gene TRBV13; 10 bases align to TRBD2. Trimming took 8 bases from V and 1 from J; bases not matched to a gene: 6. The length of the CDR3 is 15 residues. In germline, CDR1 is PRHDT, CDR2 FYEKMQ (reference sequence). Here the CDR3 reads CASQLAGARTDTQYF. The CDR3, as DNA: TGTGCCAGCCAGCTAGCGGGAGCTCGCACAGATACGCAGTATTTT.

J is TRBJ2-7 and V is TRBV14; possible D gene TRBD2, 6 bases. Germline V gene lookup returns CDR1 SGHDN and CDR2 FVKESK. V lost 4 bases, J lost 5 bases, and 21 bases lay in between. The CDR3 is made up of 16 amino acids. The CDR3 is CASSLSYIRGGHEQYF. The CDR3 nucleotides read TGTGCCAGCAGCCTTTCGTACATTAGGGGAGGCCACGAGCAGTACTTC.

The chain joins TRBV25-1 to TRBJ1-4; D is ambiguous. This CDR3 contains 16 residues. Trimming shortened V by 0 bases and J by 2 bases, and 10 bases separated the two germline ends. In germline, CDR1 is MGHDK, CDR2 SYGVNS. The CDR3 is CASSEYIGRTNEKLFF. In nucleotides, the CDR3 is TGTGCCAGCAGTGAATACATCGGCAGGACTAATGAAAAACTGTTTTTT. The full variable domain, its missing parts supplied by reference TRBV25-1 and TRBJ1-4, is EADIYQTPRYLVIGTGKKITLECSQTMGHDKMYWYQQDPGMELHLIHYSYGVNSTEKGDLSSESTVSRIRTEHFPLTLESARPSHTSQYLCASSEYIGRTNEKLFFGSGTQLSVL.

The gene calls are TRBV9 and TRBJ2-7; D is perhaps TRBD1 (7 bases). Germline lookup yields CDR1 SGDLS and CDR2 YYNGEE. V was trimmed by 5 bases and J by 0 bases, leaving 12 bases between them. The CDR3 is made up of 14 amino acids. In DNA, the CDR3 is TGTGCCAGCAGTGCGGGACAGAGCTCCTACGAGCAGTACTTC. This codes for CASSAGQSSYEQYF.

The rearrangement uses TRBV12-3 or TRBV12-4 and TRBJ2-1, with 8 bases fitting TRBD1. The CDR3 totals 13 residues. With 6 bases clipped from V and 6 bases from J, the junction kept 4 bases outside the gene matches. CDR3 sequence: CASSRTGGNEQFF. The CDR3 region has the DNA TGTGCCAGCAGCCGTACAGGGGGCAATGAGCAGTTCTTC.

The DNA of the CDR3 is TGTGCCACCAGCAGAAAAGCGGGAGAAGAGACCCAGTACTTC. Its translation is CATSRKAGEETQYF. V usage is TRBV15 and J usage is TRBJ2-5; 8 nucleotides agree with TRBD2. The CDR3 runs 14 residues. The V and J ends lost 2 bases and 3 bases, in that order; junction bases with no gene match: 2. Germline loops: CDR1 LNHNV, CDR2 YYDKDF (reference sequence).

This clone appeared many times. The gene calls are TRBV7-9 and TRBJ1-6; TRBD1 aligns across 9 bases. The CDR3 has 19 residues. V shed 5 bases, J shed 10 bases, and the junction held 21 bases outside the gene matches. Germline CDR1 and CDR2: SEHNR and FQNEAQ (reference sequence). CDR3 loop: CASSQLSGTGSAVRSPLHF. For the CDR3, the DNA is TGTGCCAGCAGCCAACTTTCCGGGACAGGGAGTGCCGTGAGGTCACCCCTCCACTTT.

This chain uses TRBV7-8 with TRBJ2-3, with TRBD2 identical over 7 bases. The germline V gene has CDR1 SGHVS and CDR2 FQNEAQ. The trim removed 5 bases at V and 2 bases at J, leaving 7 bases unmatched. This CDR3 spans 15 amino acids. The CDR3 DNA sequence: TGTGCCAGCAGCCCACGACTAGCTAACACAGATACGCAGTATTTT. It yields the protein CASSPRLANTDTQYF.

The chain couples TRBV4-1 to TRBJ2-5; perhaps TRBD2 as D (6 bases). Trimming took 2 bases from V and 5 from J, leaving 12 bases between them. This CDR3 comprises 14 residues. Germline CDR1 is MGHRA and CDR2 is YSYEKL. CDR3: CASSQTSRGETQYF. The CDR3 nucleotides are TGCGCCAGCAGCCAAACTTCTCGGGGGGAGACCCAGTACTTC.

This clone has only one observation. The chain carries TRBV7-2 and TRBJ1-4; D unresolved. V was clipped by 5 bases and J by 1 base, with 8 bases between them. Germline CDR1 reads SGHTA; CDR2 reads FQGNSA. The CDR3 runs 14 residues. CDR3 protein: CASSPRLTNEKLFF. The CDR3 DNA reads TGTGCCAGCAGCCCCAGGCTAACTAATGAAAAACTGTTTTTT.

This clone appeared once. The chain recombines TRBV5-8 with TRBJ1-1, with a possible D match to TRBD1 (5 bases). V lost 2 bases and J 2 bases, leaving 10 bases between the germline ends. Germline values: CDR1 SGHTS, CDR2 YDEGEE. The CDR3 loop spans 14 amino acids. As DNA, the CDR3 is TGTGCCAGCAGCTTCAGGGATTTCAACACTGAAGCTTTCTTT. Translation: CASSFRDFNTEAFF.

This clone came up a few times. The DNA of the CDR3 is TGTGCCAGCAGCGTATCGGGAGGCCCGAATGAAAAACTGTTTTTT. Translated: CASSVSGGPNEKLFF. V usage is TRBV9 and J usage is TRBJ1-4; D is ambiguous. CDR1 is SGDLS, CDR2 YYNGEE, per germline. Trimming stripped 1 base from V and 5 bases from J, with 12 bases between. CDR3 length: 15 residues. The full variable domain, rest sourced from reference TRBV9 and TRBJ1-4, is DSGVTQTPKHLITATGQRVTLRCSPRSGDLSVYWYQQSLDQGLQFLIQYYNGEERAKGNILERFSAQQFPDLHSELNLSSLELGDSALYFCASSVSGGPNEKLFFGSGTQLSVL.

This chain connects TRBV29-1 to TRBJ2-3, with 10 bases fitting TRBD1. V was pared by 7 bases and J by 4 bases, with 5 bases of the junction left unmatched. The CDR3 runs to 13 residues. From germline, CDR1 is SQVTM and CDR2 ANQGSEA. The CDR3 sequence: CSAGQGVADTQYF. The CDR3 DNA is TGCAGCGCCGGACAGGGGGTAGCAGATACGCAGTATTTT.

This chain joins TRBV29-1 and TRBJ2-1; 9 bases match TRBD1. Germline CDR1 reads SQVTM; CDR2 reads ANQGSEA. V gave up 3 bases and J gave up 4 bases; unmatched junction bases: 4. The CDR3 length is 14 residues. The CDR3 sequence is CSVDRGQGYNEQFF. CDR3 coding DNA: TGCAGCGTTGATCGGGGACAGGGTTACAATGAGCAGTTCTTC.

For the CDR3, the DNA is TGCAGTGCCAGTTCTAGCGGCGGAACCTACGAGCAGTACTTC. This sequence encodes CSASSSGGTYEQYF. This chain joins TRBV20-1 and TRBJ2-7; 7 bases match TRBD2. The germline gives CDR1 DFQATT, CDR2 SNEGSKA (reference sequence). V lost 6 bases and J lost 2; bases outside the gene matches: 10. CDR3 length: 14 residues.